A selection of T cell receptor beta chains follows, all from one sample in a study of blood T cell repertoires in COVID-19. TCRdb's table, derived via immunoSEQ multiplex PCR, lists solely in-frame clones and lacks some. Among 200,000 to 300,000 clones listed, more than 75% were seen once. Source material: peripheral blood. Receptors were obtained from a woman aged 25 to 39 who had recovered from COVID-19. The CDR3 runs from the conserved cysteine through the conserved F or W. Fields, in order: D gene, J gene, V gene, clone size, CDR3 protein, CDR3 DNA. The D gene is left open where the match is weak. Size is omitted from some rows. Given values are once, few, many or a class for expanded clones.

>TRBD1|TRBJ1-6|TRBV7-6|NA
CASSLSLSTGVPSPLHF
TGTGCCAGCAGCTTAAGTCTATCGACAGGGGTACCATCACCCCTCCACTTT
>NA|TRBJ1-6|TRBV2|NA
CASSETNSPLHF
TGTGCCAGCAGTGAAACAAATTCACCCCTCCACTTT
>NA|TRBJ2-2|TRBV6-2/TRBV6-3|NA
CASSLDSPNTGELFF
TGTGCCAGCAGCCTGGACAGCCCTAACACCGGGGAGCTGTTTTTT
>NA|TRBJ1-2|TRBV20-1|NA
CSASKGGDGYGYTF
TGCAGTGCTAGTAAAGGGGGAGATGGCTATGGCTACACCTTC
>NA|TRBJ2-5|TRBV2|NA
CASSVQGGGQETQYF
TGTGCCAGCAGTGTACAGGGAGGGGGCCAAGAGACCCAGTACTTC
>NA|TRBJ1-6|TRBV6-5|NA
CASSPTGDNSPLHF
TGTGCCAGCAGTCCGACAGGAGATAATTCACCCCTCCACTTT
>NA|TRBJ2-3|TRBV9|once
CASSVEQGRTDTQYF
TGTGCCAGCAGCGTTGAACAGGGGAGGACAGATACGCAGTATTTT
>NA|TRBJ1-4|TRBV4-1|NA
CASSLRQGNEKLFF
TGCGCCAGCAGCCTTCGGCAGGGTAATGAAAAACTGTTTTTT
>NA|TRBJ2-5|TRBV4-1|NA
CASSQEGGGRIETQYF
TGCGCCAGCAGCCAAGAAGGGGGGGGGCGCATAGAGACCCAGTACTTC
>NA|TRBJ1-3|TRBV9|NA
CASSVVPGSSGNTIYF
TGTGCCAGCAGCGTAGTCCCGGGGAGCTCTGGAAACACCATATATTTT
>TRBD1|TRBJ1-6|TRBV3-1/TRBV3-2|once
CASSPGQANSFYNSPLHF
TGTGCCAGCAGCCCCGGACAGGCAAATAGTTTCTATAATTCACCCCTCCACTTT
>NA|TRBJ1-6|TRBV19|NA
CASSPSGVSPLHF
TGTGCCAGTAGTCCCTCGGGGGTTTCACCCCTCCACTTT
>TRBD1|TRBJ2-2|TRBV10-3|NA
CAIRDRDRGTGGELFF
TGTGCCATCAGAGACCGGGACAGGGGGACTGGCGGGGAGCTGTTTTTT
>NA|TRBJ2-1|TRBV27|NA
CASSFVTVWGGDYNEQFF
TGTGCCAGCAGTTTCGTGACAGTATGGGGAGGCGATTACAATGAGCAGTTCTTC
>NA|TRBJ2-5|TRBV7-9|NA
CASSLEDSRYF
TGTGCCAGCAGCTTAGAGGACAGCCGATACTTC
>NA|TRBJ2-1|TRBV11-3|NA
CASSFGGDSYNEQFF
TGTGCCAGCAGCTTCGGGGGTGACTCCTACAATGAGCAGTTCTTC
>NA|TRBJ2-1|TRBV27|few
CASSLGGGDEQFF
TGTGCCAGCAGTTTAGGAGGGGGGGATGAGCAGTTCTTC
>NA|TRBJ1-6|TRBV7-3|NA
CASSFGGATPLHF
TGTGCCAGCAGCTTCGGGGGGGCTACACCCCTCCACTTT
>TRBD2|TRBJ2-1|TRBV9|NA
CASSVATSGGAYEQFF
TGTGCCAGCAGCGTAGCTACTAGCGGGGGGGCTTATGAGCAGTTCTTC
>TRBD2|TRBJ2-5|TRBV14|NA
CASSPWGAGGQETQYF
TGTGCCAGCAGCCCCTGGGGAGCGGGGGGGCAGGAGACCCAGTACTTC
>NA|TRBJ2-7|TRBV19|NA
CASSRASGAPYEQYF
TGTGCCAGTAGTAGAGCATCCGGAGCCCCCTACGAGCAGTACTTC
>NA|TRBJ1-3|TRBV14|NA
CASSQVVGDTIYF
TGTGCCAGCAGCCAAGTGGTCGGGGACACCATATATTTT
>TRBD2|TRBJ2-2|TRBV19|NA
CASAQDLAGGPVGELFF
TGTGCCAGCGCACAAGATCTAGCGGGGGGGCCCGTCGGGGAGCTGTTTTTT
>NA|TRBJ1-5|TRBV12-3/TRBV12-4|NA
CASSFRGYQPQHF
TGTGCCAGCAGTTTCAGAGGGTACCAGCCCCAGCATTTT
>NA|TRBJ1-3|TRBV5-4|NA
CASSLGAGESGNTIYF
TGTGCCAGCAGCTTGGGAGCAGGGGAATCTGGAAACACCATATATTTT
>NA|TRBJ1-5|TRBV2|NA
CASRRQANQPQHF
TGTGCCAGCAGACGACAGGCCAATCAGCCCCAGCATTTT
>NA|TRBJ2-5|TRBV5-1|NA
CASSPADRNQETQYF
TGCGCCAGCAGCCCGGCCGACAGGAACCAAGAGACCCAGTACTTC
>NA|TRBJ1-3|TRBV19|NA
CASSPFTGSGNTIYF
TGTGCCAGTAGTCCCTTTACAGGCTCTGGAAACACCATATATTTT
>NA|TRBJ1-5|TRBV6-6|NA
CASSYSSGDQPQHF
TGTGCCAGCAGTTACTCGTCCGGGGATCAGCCCCAGCATTTT
>NA|TRBJ2-5|TRBV19|NA
CASSWAFQETQYF
TGTGCCAGTAGTTGGGCGTTCCAAGAGACCCAGTACTTC
>TRBD2|TRBJ2-3|TRBV9|NA
CASSVDSGGLADTQYF
TGTGCCAGCAGCGTTGATAGCGGGGGCCTGGCAGATACGCAGTATTTT
>NA|TRBJ2-5|TRBV10-3|NA
CAISAGSVYTETQYF
TGTGCCATCAGTGCAGGGTCCGTCTACACAGAGACCCAGTACTTC
>TRBD1|TRBJ1-2|TRBV5-4|once
CASSLTGGANYGYTF
TGTGCCAGCAGCTTAACAGGGGGAGCTAACTATGGCTACACCTTC
>TRBD1|TRBJ2-1|TRBV7-3|NA
CASSPDREQGYEQFF
TGTGCCAGCAGCCCTGACAGGGAACAAGGATATGAGCAGTTCTTC
>TRBD2|TRBJ2-2|TRBV9|NA
CASSVSGGMNTGELFF
TGTGCCAGCAGCGTGAGCGGGGGGATGAACACCGGGGAGCTGTTTTTT
>NA|TRBJ1-6|TRBV18|NA
CASSPATQHNSPLHF
TGTGCCAGCTCACCGGCCACCCAACATAATTCACCCCTCCACTTT
>NA|TRBJ2-3|TRBV5-1|NA
CASTDLGVTDTQYF
TGCGCCAGCACGGATTTAGGGGTCACAGATACGCAGTATTTT
>NA|TRBJ2-1|TRBV7-2|NA
CASTVFSSAYNEQFF
TGTGCCAGCACTGTGTTCTCCTCGGCCTACAATGAGCAGTTCTTC
>TRBD1|TRBJ1-1|TRBV11-2|NA
CASSPRTGAVTEAFF
TGTGCCAGCAGCCCCCGGACAGGGGCAGTCACTGAAGCTTTCTTT
>NA|TRBJ2-7|TRBV5-4|NA
CASSVGLYEQYF
TGTGCCAGCAGCGTTGGGCTTTACGAGCAGTACTTC